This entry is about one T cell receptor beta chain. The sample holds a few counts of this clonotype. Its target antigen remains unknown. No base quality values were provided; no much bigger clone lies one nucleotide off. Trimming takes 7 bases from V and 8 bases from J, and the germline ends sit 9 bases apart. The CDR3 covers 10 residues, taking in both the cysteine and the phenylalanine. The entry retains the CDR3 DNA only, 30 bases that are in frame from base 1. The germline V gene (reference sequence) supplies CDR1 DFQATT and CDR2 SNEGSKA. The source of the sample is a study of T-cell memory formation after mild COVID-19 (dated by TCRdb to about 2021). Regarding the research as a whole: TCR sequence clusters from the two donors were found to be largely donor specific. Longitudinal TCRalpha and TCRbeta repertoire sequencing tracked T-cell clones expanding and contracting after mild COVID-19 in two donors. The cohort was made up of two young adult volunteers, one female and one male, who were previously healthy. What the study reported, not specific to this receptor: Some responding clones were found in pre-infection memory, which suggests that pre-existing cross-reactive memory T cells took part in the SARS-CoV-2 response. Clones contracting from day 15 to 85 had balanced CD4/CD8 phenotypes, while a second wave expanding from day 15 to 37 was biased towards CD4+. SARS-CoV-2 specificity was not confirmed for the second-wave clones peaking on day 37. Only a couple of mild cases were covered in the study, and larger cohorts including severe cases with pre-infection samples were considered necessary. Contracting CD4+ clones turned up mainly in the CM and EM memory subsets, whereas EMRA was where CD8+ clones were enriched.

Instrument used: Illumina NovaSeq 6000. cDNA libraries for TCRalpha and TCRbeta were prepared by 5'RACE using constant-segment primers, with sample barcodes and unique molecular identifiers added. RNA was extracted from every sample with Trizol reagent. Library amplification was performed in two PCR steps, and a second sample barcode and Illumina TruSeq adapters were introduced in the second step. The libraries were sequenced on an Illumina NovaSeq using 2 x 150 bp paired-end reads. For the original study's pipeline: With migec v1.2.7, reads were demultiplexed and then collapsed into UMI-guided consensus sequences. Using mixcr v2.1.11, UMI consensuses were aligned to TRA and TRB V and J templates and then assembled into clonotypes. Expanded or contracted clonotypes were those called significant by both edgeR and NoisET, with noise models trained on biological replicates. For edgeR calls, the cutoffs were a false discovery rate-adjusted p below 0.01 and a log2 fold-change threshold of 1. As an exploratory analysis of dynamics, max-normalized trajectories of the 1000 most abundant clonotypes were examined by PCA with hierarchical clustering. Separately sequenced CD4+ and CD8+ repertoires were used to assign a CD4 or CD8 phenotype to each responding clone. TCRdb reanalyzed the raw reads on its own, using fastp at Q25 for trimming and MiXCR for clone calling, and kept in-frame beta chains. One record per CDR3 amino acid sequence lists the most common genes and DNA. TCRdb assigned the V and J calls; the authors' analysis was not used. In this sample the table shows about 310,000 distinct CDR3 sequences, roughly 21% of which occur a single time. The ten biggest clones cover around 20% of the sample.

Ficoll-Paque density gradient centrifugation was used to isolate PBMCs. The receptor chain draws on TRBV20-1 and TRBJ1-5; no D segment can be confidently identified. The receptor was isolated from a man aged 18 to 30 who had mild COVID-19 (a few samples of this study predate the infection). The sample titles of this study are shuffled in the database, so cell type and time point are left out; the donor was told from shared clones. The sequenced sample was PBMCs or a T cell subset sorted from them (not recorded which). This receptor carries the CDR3 CSVRGEPQHF. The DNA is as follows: TGCAGTGTGCGCGGGGAGCCCCAGCATTTT.